What follows is one TCR beta chain and its context. Under the authors' procedure: How many nucleated cells were present was estimated from reference gene primer amplification. Repertoires were generated with immunoSEQ multiplex PCR, while TCRdb's copy carries only in-frame clones and drops some. The V and J calls and clone size are taken from that table; D and trimming were inferred from the DNA. The repertoire holds tens of thousands of clones, around 84% seen once, with over 0.8% in the top ten. This sample was taken from a study of blood T cell repertoires in COVID-19. As for the study in general: The United States, Italy and Spain were the sources of the acute and convalescent COVID-19 samples. The analysed material was cDNA or gDNA that came from T cells, B-cell-depleted T cells, or PBMCs.

The germline V and J ends were trimmed by 7 bases and 2 bases, with 8 bases remaining between them. Germline assignment: CDR1 KGHDR and CDR2 SFDVKD. This CDR3 has 13 residues. V usage is TRBV24-1 and J usage is TRBJ1-5; D remains ambiguous. Sample: peripheral blood. The clonotype was recovered from a man in his 70s with acute or convalescent COVID-19. The CDR3 sequence is CATSGDGNQPQHF. The CDR3 DNA follows: TGTGCCACCAGCGGAGATGGCAATCAGCCCCAGCATTTT.